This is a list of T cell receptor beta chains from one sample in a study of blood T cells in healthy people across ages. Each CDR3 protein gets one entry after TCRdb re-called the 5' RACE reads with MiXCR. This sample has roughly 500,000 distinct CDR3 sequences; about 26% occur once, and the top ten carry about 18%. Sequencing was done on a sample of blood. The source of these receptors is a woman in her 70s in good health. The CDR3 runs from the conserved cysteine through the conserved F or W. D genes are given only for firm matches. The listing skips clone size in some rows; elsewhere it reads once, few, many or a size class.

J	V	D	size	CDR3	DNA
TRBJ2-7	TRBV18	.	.	CASSPDGTPRSSYEQYF	TGTGCCAGCTCACCAGACGGGACACCTCGGAGCTCCTACGAGCAGTACTTC
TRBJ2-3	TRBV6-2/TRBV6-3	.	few	CASSYARHSDTQYF	TGTGCCAGCAGTTACGCTCGACATTCAGATACGCAGTATTTT
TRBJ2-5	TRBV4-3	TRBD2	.	CASGQDVAGGGETQYF	TGCGCCAGCGGCCAAGACGTCGCGGGGGGCGGGGAGACCCAGTACTTC
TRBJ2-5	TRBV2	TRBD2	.	CASSGWRGGLETQYF	TGTGCCAGCAGTGGTTGGCGGGGGGGCCTTGAGACCCAGTACTTC
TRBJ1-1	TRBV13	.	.	CASSRDRGGKAEAFF	TGTGCCAGCAGCCGGGATAGGGGCGGGAAAGCTGAAGCTTTCTTT
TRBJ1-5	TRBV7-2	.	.	CASSPGTYSNQPQHF	TGTGCCAGCAGCCCAGGGACTTACAGCAATCAGCCCCAGCATTTT
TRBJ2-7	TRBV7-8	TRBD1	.	CASSPRIASGTGGYEQYF	TGTGCCAGCAGCCCGCGTATCGCATCCGGGACAGGGGGCTACGAGCAGTACTTC
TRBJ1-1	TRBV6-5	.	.	CASRAQGLNTEAFF	TGTGCCAGCAGAGCGCAGGGGCTGAACACTGAAGCTTTCTTT
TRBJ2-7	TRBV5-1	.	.	CASSLSAGTPYEQNF	TGCGCCAGCAGCTTGAGCGCGGGCACTCCTTACGAGCAGAACTTC
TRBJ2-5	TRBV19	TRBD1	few	CASGTDREETQYF	TGTGCCAGCGGAACTGACAGGGAGGAGACCCAGTACTTC
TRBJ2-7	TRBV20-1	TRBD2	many	CSAREGLAGTYEQYF	TGCAGTGCTAGAGAGGGGCTAGCGGGGACCTACGAGCAGTACTTC
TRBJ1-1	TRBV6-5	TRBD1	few	CASSAATGVTEAFF	TGTGCCAGCAGTGCGGCGACAGGGGTCACTGAAGCTTTCTTT
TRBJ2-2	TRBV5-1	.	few	CASSPDTGSLSRDTGELFF	TGCGCCAGCAGCCCGGATACAGGAAGTTTGTCTCGGGACACCGGGGAGCTGTTTTTT
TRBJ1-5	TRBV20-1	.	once	CNARVQGSQPQHF	TGCAATGCTAGAGTGCAGGGGAGTCAGCCCCAGCATTTT
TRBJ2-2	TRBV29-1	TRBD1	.	CSVNRGTGELFF	TGCAGCGTTAACAGGGGTACCGGGGAGCTGTTTTTT
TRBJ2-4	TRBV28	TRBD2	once	CASSLSLAGGRDIQYF	TGTGCCAGCAGTTTAAGCCTAGCGGGGGGGCGGGACATTCAGTACTTC
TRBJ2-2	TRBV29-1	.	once	CSARTPGQRTGELFF	TGCAGCGCGAGGACCCCGGGACAACGAACCGGGGAGCTGTTTTTT